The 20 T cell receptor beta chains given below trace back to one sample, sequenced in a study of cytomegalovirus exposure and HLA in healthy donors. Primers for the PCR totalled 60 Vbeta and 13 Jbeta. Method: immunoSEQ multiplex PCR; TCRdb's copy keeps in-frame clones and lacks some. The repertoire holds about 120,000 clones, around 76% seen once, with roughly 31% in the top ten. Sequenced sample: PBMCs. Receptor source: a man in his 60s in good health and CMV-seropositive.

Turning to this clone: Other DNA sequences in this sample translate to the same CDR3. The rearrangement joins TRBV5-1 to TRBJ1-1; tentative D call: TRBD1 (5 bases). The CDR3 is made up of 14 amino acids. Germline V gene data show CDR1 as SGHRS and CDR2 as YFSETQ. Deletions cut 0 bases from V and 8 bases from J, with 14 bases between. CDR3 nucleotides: TGCGCCAGCAGCTTGGAAGCGGGGCGAGGGGAAGCTTTCTTT. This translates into CASSLEAGRGEAFF.

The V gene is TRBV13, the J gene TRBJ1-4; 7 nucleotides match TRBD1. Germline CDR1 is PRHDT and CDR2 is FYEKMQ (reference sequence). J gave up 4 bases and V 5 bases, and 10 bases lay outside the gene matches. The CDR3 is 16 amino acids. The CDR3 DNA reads TGTGCCAGCAGCCTCTCCACAGGGGCCGTTAATGAAAAACTGTTTTTT. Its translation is CASSLSTGAVNEKLFF.

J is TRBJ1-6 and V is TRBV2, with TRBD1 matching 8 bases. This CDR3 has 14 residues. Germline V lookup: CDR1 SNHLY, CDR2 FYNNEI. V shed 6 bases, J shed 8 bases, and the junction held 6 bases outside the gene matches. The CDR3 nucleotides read TGTGCCAGCAGGTCGACAGGGGTTGATTCACCCCTCCACTTT. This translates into CASRSTGVDSPLHF.

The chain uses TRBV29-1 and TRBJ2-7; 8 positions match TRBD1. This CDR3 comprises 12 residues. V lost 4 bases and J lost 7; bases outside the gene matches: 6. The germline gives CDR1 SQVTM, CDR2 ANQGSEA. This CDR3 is CSVADWTGEQYF. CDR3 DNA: TGCAGCGTTGCTGACTGGACAGGGGAGCAGTACTTC.

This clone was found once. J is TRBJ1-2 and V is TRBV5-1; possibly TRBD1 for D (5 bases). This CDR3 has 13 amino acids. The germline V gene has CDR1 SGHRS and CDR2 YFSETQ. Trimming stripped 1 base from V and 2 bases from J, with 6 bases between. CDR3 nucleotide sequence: TGCGCCAGCAGCTTGCGACAGAACTATGGCTACACCTTC. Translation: CASSLRQNYGYTF.

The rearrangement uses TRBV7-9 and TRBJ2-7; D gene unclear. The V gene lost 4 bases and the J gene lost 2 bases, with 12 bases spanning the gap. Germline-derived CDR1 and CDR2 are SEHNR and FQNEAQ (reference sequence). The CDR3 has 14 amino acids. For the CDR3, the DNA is TGTGCCAGCAGCTACCCGGGTCCCACCTACGAGCAGTACTTC. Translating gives CASSYPGPTYEQYF.

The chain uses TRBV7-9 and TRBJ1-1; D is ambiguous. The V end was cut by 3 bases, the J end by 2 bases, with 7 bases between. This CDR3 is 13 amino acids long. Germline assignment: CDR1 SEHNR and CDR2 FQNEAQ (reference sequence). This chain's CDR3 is CASSFSANTEAFF. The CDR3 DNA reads TGTGCCAGCAGCTTCAGTGCCAACACTGAAGCTTTCTTT.

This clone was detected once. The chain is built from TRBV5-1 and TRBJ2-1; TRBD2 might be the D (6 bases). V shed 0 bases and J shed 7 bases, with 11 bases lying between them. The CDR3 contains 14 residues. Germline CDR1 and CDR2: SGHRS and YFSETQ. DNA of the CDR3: TGCGCCAGCAGCTTGGCAACGGGGGAAAATGAGCAGTTCTTC. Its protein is CASSLATGENEQFF.

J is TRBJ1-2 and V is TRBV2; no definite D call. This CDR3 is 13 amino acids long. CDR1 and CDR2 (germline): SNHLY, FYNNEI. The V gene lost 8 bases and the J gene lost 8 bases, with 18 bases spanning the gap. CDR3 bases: TGTGCCAGCGGTCTAAGAGGGTCAGAAGGCTACACCTTC. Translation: CASGLRGSEGYTF.

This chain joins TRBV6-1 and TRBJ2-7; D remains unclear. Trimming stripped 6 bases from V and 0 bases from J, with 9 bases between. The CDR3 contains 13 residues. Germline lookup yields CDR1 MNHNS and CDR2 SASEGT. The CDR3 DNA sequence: TGTGCCAGCAGCCCCAGGTACTCCTACGAGCAGTACTTC. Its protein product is CASSPRYSYEQYF.

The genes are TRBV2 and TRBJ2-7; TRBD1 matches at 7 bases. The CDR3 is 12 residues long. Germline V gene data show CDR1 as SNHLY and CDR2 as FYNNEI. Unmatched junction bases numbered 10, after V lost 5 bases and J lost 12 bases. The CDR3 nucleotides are TGTGCCAGCAGTTTCGACAGGACAGGCGGGTACTTC. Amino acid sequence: CASSFDRTGGYF.

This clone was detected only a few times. CDR3 sequence: CATSRDAVSGNTIYF. The CDR3 DNA follows: TGTGCCACCAGCAGAGATGCAGTCTCTGGAAACACCATATATTTT. V gene TRBV15 combines with J gene TRBJ1-3; D remains ambiguous. CDR3 size: 15 residues. Germline loops: CDR1 LNHNV, CDR2 YYDKDF (reference sequence). Between the trimmed V and J ends, which lost 0 bases and 0 bases, there was a span of 6 bases.

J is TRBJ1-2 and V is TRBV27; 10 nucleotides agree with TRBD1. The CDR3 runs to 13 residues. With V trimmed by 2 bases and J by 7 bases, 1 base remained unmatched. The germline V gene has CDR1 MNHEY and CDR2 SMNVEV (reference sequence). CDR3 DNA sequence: TGTGCCAGCAGTTTAGGACAGGGGGTTGGCTACACCTTC. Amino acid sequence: CASSLGQGVGYTF.

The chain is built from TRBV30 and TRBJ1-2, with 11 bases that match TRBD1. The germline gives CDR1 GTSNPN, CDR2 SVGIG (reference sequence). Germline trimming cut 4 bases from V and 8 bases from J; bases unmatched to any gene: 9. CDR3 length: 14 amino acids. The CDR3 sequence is CAWTPGQGVGGYTF. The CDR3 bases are TGTGCCTGGACGCCGGGACAGGGGGTTGGAGGCTACACCTTC.

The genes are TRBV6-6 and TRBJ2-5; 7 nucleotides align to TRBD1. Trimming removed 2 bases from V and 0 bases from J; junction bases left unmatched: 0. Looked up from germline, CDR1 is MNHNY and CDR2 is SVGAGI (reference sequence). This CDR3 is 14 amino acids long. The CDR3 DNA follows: TGTGCCAGCAGTTACGGGACAGACCAAGAGACCCAGTACTTC. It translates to CASSYGTDQETQYF.

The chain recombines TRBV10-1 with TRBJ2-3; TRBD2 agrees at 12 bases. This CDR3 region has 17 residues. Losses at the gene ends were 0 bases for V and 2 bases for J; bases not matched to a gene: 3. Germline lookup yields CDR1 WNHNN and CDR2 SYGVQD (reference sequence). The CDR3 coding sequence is TGCGCCAGCAGTGAGTCCACTAGCGGGGGGATCACAGATACGCAGTATTTT. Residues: CASSESTSGGITDTQYF.

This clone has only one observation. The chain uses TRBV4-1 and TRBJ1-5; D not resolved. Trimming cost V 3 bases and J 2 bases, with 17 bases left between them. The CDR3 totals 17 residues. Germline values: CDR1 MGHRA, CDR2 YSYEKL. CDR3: CASSQVRPMRGNQPQHF. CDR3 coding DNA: TGCGCCAGCAGCCAGGTCCGACCCATGAGGGGCAATCAGCCCCAGCATTTT.

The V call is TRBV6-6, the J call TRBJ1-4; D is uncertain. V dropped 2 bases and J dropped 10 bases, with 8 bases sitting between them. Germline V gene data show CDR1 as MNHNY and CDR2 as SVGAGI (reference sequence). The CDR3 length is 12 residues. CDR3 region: CASSYGEGKLFF. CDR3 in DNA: TGTGCCAGCAGTTACGGGGAGGGAAAACTGTTTTTT.

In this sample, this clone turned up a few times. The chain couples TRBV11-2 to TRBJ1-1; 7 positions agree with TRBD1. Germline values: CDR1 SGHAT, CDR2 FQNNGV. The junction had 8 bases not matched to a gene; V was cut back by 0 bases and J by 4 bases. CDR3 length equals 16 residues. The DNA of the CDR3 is TGTGCCAGCAGCTTAGATCAGGGGGTGGGGAGCACTGAAGCTTTCTTT. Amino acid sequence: CASSLDQGVGSTEAFF.

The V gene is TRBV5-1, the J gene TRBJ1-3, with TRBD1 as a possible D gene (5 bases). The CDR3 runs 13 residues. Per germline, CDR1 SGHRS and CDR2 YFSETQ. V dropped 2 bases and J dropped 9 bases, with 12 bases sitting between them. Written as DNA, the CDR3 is TGCGCCAGCAGCTTAGGCTCGGGGGGCACCATATATTTT. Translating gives CASSLGSGGTIYF.